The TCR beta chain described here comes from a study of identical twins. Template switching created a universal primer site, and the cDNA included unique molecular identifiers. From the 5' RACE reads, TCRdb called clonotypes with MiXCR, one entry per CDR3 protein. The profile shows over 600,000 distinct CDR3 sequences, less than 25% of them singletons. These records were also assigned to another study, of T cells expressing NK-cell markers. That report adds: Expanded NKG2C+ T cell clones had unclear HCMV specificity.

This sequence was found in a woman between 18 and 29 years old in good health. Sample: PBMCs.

The CDR3 here is CASSLSGGTGYEQYF. CDR3 DNA sequence: TGTGCCAGCAGCTTAAGCGGGGGCACGGGGTACGAGCAGTACTTC. This chain connects TRBV7-8 to TRBJ2-7, with 8 nucleotides matching TRBD2. The J segment lost 4 bases and the V segment lost 2 bases, leaving 7 bases of the junction unmatched. CDR3 length: 15 residues. Germline V gene data show CDR1 as SGHVS and CDR2 as FQNEAQ.